Below, 27 T cell receptor beta chains from the same sample are listed, as sequenced in a study of CD8 T cells in ankylosing spondylitis. TCRdb reanalysed the 5' RACE reads using MiXCR and keeps one entry per CDR3 protein. In the table there are over 200,000 distinct CDR3 sequences, under 12% of which are singletons. The sequencing sample was made of blood, either unsorted or a sorted T cell fraction (not recorded which). These receptors were taken from a male donor with ankylosing spondylitis or in good health (not recorded which).

This clonotype was picked up many times. The chain carries TRBV7-8 and TRBJ2-3; D possibly corresponds to TRBD2 (7 bases). The CDR3 contains 16 residues. Germline V gene sequence: CDR1 SGHVS, CDR2 FQNEAQ. V lost 1 base, J lost 4 bases, and 15 bases lay in between. CDR3 sequence reads: CASSLVPGGLPDTQYF. The CDR3 bases are TGTGCCAGCAGCTTAGTTCCGGGGGGCCTCCCAGATACGCAGTATTTT.

This clonotype was picked up many times. The CDR3 sequence is CASKAGGPRRSDTQYF. CDR3 DNA sequence: TGTGCCAGCAAAGCGGGGGGCCCTCGAAGGTCCGATACGCAGTATTTT. The chain couples TRBV5-6 to TRBJ2-3, with TRBD2 identical over 9 bases. The CDR3 covers 16 residues. Germline CDR1 reads SGHDT; CDR2 reads YYEEEE. Trimming took 6 bases from V and 6 from J; bases not matched to a gene: 14.

This clonotype was detected many times. This chain links TRBV3-1 with TRBJ2-1; TRBD2 aligns across 15 bases. V shed 4 bases, J shed 3 bases, and the junction held 10 bases outside the gene matches. Germline assignment: CDR1 LGHDT and CDR2 YNNKEL (reference sequence). The CDR3 spans 19 residues. The CDR3 nucleotides read TGTGCCAGCAGCCCGGGGGTCAGGACTAGCGGGGGGGGCTACAATGAGCAGTTCTTC. Translated, it gives CASSPGVRTSGGGYNEQFF.

This clonotype was counted at least ten times. The chain joins TRBV2 to TRBJ1-1, with 8 bases that match TRBD1. CDR1 is SNHLY and CDR2 is FYNNEI in the germline V gene. CDR3 length: 14 amino acids. Germline trimming cut 5 bases from V and 3 bases from J; bases unmatched to any gene: 5. DNA for the CDR3: TGTGCCAGCAGTCCCGGGACAGGCCACACTGAAGCTTTCTTT. Residues: CASSPGTGHTEAFF.

This clonotype was recorded only once. A read error may explain this, as a much larger clone is one base away. The chain employs TRBV18 and TRBJ2-7, with D perhaps matching TRBD1 or TRBD2 (6 bases each). This CDR3 is built from 14 residues. Germline CDR1 KGHSH, CDR2 LQKENI. CDR3 protein: CAGSPPEGAYEQYF. CDR3 nucleotides: TGTGCCGGCTCACCACCGGAGGGGGCCTACGAGCAGTACTTC.

Notes on this clonotype: A junction end diverges from the germline sequence, so it may reflect a read error. The rearrangement uses TRBV7-2 and TRBJ2-7; 9 nucleotides align to TRBD2. This CDR3 has 13 amino acids. Germline CDR1 is SGHTA and CDR2 is FQGNSA. The CDR3 coding sequence is TGTGCCAGCAGCCCTGGGCAGCGGGGGGAGCAGTGCTTC. It yields the protein CASSPGQRGEQCF.

This clonotype was counted only a few times. V gene TRBV12-3 or TRBV12-4 combines with J gene TRBJ1-2; 7 nucleotides line up with TRBD1. The CDR3 contains 15 residues. V was clipped by 1 base and J by 4 bases; unmatched bases: 6. CDR3 residues: CASSLEIGTVYGYTF. For the CDR3, the DNA is TGTGCCAGCAGTTTAGAAATTGGGACAGTCTATGGCTACACCTTC.

Comment on this clonotype: Compared with germline, one end of the junction differs, possibly owing to a read error. The rearrangement joins TRBV7-7 to TRBJ2-1; 12 bases match TRBD1. The CDR3 has 15 amino acids. Germline CDR1 and CDR2: SSHAT and FNYEAQ (reference sequence). The DNA of the CDR3 is TGTGCTAGCAGCATCGGGACAGGGGGCTTGGATGAGCAGTTCTTC. Translation gives CASSIGTGGLDEQFF. Drawing the rest from reference TRBV7-7 and TRBJ2-1, the complete variable domain is GAGVSQSPRYKVTKRGQDVTLRCDPISSHATLYWYQQALGQGPEFLTYFNYEAQPDKSGLPSDRFSAERPEGSISTLTIQRTEQRDSAMYRCASSIGTGGLDEQFFGPGTRLTVL.

This clonotype was counted ten times or more. The chain couples TRBV7-2 to TRBJ1-5, with 12 bases identical to TRBD1. The ends lost 1 base at V and 6 bases at J; junction bases unmatched: 4. The CDR3 contains 16 residues. Germline loops: CDR1 SGHTA, CDR2 FQGNSA. CDR3 loop: CASSLGGTGGGQPQHF. The CDR3 nucleotides read TGTGCCAGCAGCTTAGGTGGGACAGGGGGCGGTCAGCCCCAGCATTTT.

Regarding this clonotype: Because it lacks the conserved phenylalanine or tryptophan at the end, this CDR3 is likely a read error. The chain recombines TRBV3-1 with TRBJ2-1, with a weak D call TRBD2 (6 bases). CDR1 and CDR2 from the germline V gene are LGHDT and YNNKEL (reference sequence). This CDR3 has 17 residues. The CDR3 region has the DNA TGTGCCAACAGCCAAGATCCGGCGGGGAGCCTCGCCAATGAGCAGTTCTCC. Protein sequence: CANSQDPAGSLANEQFS.

This clonotype came up many times. The chain has TRBV5-1 and TRBJ2-2; TRBD2 matches 10 bases. This CDR3 is 17 amino acids long. After removal of 3 bases from V and 6 bases from J, the junction contained 11 bases not matched to a gene. Germline V lookup: CDR1 SGHRS, CDR2 YFSETQ. This CDR3 is CASSSNGLAEGAGELFF. CDR3 nucleotide sequence: TGCGCCAGCAGCTCGAACGGACTAGCGGAGGGAGCCGGGGAGCTGTTTTTT.

The sample holds many counts of this clonotype. The chain uses TRBV29-1 and TRBJ1-1, with TRBD1 identical over 7 bases. This CDR3 contains 16 residues. The junction had 9 bases not matched to a gene; V was cut back by 2 bases and J by 0 bases. Per germline, CDR1 SQVTM and CDR2 ANQGSEA. DNA of the CDR3: TGCAGCGTTGAACTCGGGACAGCTGTGATGAACACTGAAGCTTTCTTT. Encoded protein: CSVELGTAVMNTEAFF.

This clonotype was seen ten or more times. The chain links TRBV7-9 to TRBJ1-2; no reliable D call. CDR1 and CDR2 (germline): SEHNR, FQNEAQ (reference sequence). V was pared by 4 bases and J by 8 bases, with 17 bases between. The CDR3 contains 14 residues. The CDR3 loop reads CASSSNSDVEGYTF. DNA for the CDR3: TGTGCCAGCAGCTCGAACTCGGACGTCGAAGGCTACACCTTC.

This clonotype came up a few times. The chain couples TRBV30 to TRBJ2-5, with 7 bases matching TRBD1. Germline CDR1 GTSNPN, CDR2 SVGIG (reference sequence). Trimming removed 1 base from V and 5 bases from J; junction bases left unmatched: 4. The CDR3 runs 13 residues. DNA for the CDR3: TGTGCCTGGAGTGCAGACAGGGCGGAGACCCAGTACTTC. Its protein is CAWSADRAETQYF. The full variable domain, in which reference TRBV30 and TRBJ2-5 provide the parts outside the CDR3, is SQTIHQWPATLVQPVGSPLSLECTVEGTSNPNLYWYRQAAGRGLQLLFYSVGIGQISSEVPQNLSASRPQDRQFILSSKKLLLSDSGFYLCAWSADRAETQYFGPGTRLLVL.

The chain employs TRBV28 and TRBJ2-1, with D perhaps matching TRBD1 or TRBD2 (5 bases each). CDR1 is MDHEN, CDR2 SYDVKM, per germline. V was shortened by 5 bases and J by 6 bases, with 17 bases between the two germline ends. There are 15 residues in the CDR3. In DNA form, the CDR3 reads TGTGCCAGCAGTCCAGTCCTTGGGGGACGCAATGAGCAGTTCTTC. Protein product: CASSPVLGGRNEQFF.

At least ten counts were recorded for this clonotype. This chain joins TRBV9 and TRBJ1-5; D is uncertain. Per germline, CDR1 SGDLS and CDR2 YYNGEE. This CDR3 comprises 15 residues. With 3 bases removed from V and 0 bases from J, the gap between germline ends came to 10 bases. CDR3 loop: CASSESGDSNQPQHF. The CDR3 DNA reads as TGTGCCAGCAGCGAGTCAGGTGATAGCAATCAGCCCCAGCATTTT.

This clonotype occurred many times. This chain uses TRBV6-1 with TRBJ2-2; 7 bases are a match to TRBD2. The CDR3 contains 13 residues. After removal of 8 bases from V and 4 bases from J, the junction contained 4 bases not matched to a gene. Germline V lookup: CDR1 MNHNS, CDR2 SASEGT. The CDR3 sequence is CASSGGSTGELFF. CDR3 in DNA: TGTGCCAGCTCCGGGGGGTCCACCGGGGAGCTGTTTTTT.

This clonotype was recorded at least ten times. Here the CDR3 DNA reads TGTGCCAGCTCCAAGCGAAAAACCTCTGGAAACACCATATATTTT. This sequence encodes CASSKRKTSGNTIYF. J is TRBJ1-3 and V is TRBV7-2, with no clear D. Trimming removed 8 bases from V and 0 bases from J, with 14 bases in between. The CDR3 contains 15 residues. The V gene's germline CDR1 is SGHTA and CDR2 FQGNSA.

The sample holds many counts of this clonotype. V is TRBV7-3 and J is TRBJ1-1; the D is unclear. Germline V lookup: CDR1 SGHTA, CDR2 FQGTGA. V lost 0 bases, J lost 7 bases, and 12 bases lay in between. The CDR3 has 14 residues. The CDR3 is CASSLTGGNLEAFF. CDR3 sequence (DNA): TGTGCCAGCAGCTTAACAGGCGGGAACCTTGAAGCTTTCTTT.

This clonotype was seen ten or more times. The chain couples TRBV28 to TRBJ2-7; possibly TRBD2 for D (6 bases). Between the trimmed V and J ends, which lost 7 bases and 6 bases, there was a span of 16 bases. From germline, CDR1 is MDHEN and CDR2 SYDVKM. This CDR3 spans 13 amino acids. CDR3 nucleotides: TGTGCCAGCACTATCCGGGGGTGGATCGAGCAGTACTTC. Encoded protein: CASTIRGWIEQYF.

This clonotype was observed many times. The chain joins TRBV10-3 to TRBJ1-5; D is possibly TRBD1 (6 bases). Trimming took 2 bases from V and 1 from J, leaving 15 bases between them. Looked up from germline, CDR1 is ENHRY and CDR2 is SYGVKD. CDR3 size: 17 residues. The CDR3: CAISEPPTGISNQPQHF. As DNA, the CDR3 is TGTGCCATCAGTGAGCCTCCCACAGGGATCAGCAATCAGCCCCAGCATTTT.

This clonotype was observed many times. The chain has TRBV20-1 and TRBJ2-3, with a tentative D call TRBD2 (6 bases). There are 15 residues in the CDR3. V lost 1 base and J lost 5, with 16 bases in between. The germline V gene encodes CDR1 DFQATT and CDR2 SNEGSKA (reference sequence). CDR3 amino acids: CSARGRDSIGDTQYF. CDR3 nucleotides: TGCAGTGCTAGAGGCCGGGACTCCATCGGAGATACGCAGTATTTT.

This clonotype has only a few counts. J is TRBJ2-1 and V is TRBV27; D is unclear. The CDR3 totals 11 residues. Germline values: CDR1 MNHEY, CDR2 SMNVEV (reference sequence). V was clipped by 5 bases and J by 11 bases, with 10 bases between them. CDR3 nucleotide sequence: TGTGCCAGCAGTCTTGGCCCAAAGCAGTTCTTC. Amino acids: CASSLGPKQFF.

This clonotype was picked up many times. This sequence joins TRBV6-5 and TRBJ2-7, with 8 bases that match TRBD1. The CDR3 contains 15 residues. Trimming removed 0 bases from V and 4 bases from J; junction bases left unmatched: 5. Germline V lookup: CDR1 MNHEY, CDR2 SVGAGI. The CDR3 sequence is CASSYSDRGGYEQYF. DNA of the CDR3: TGTGCCAGCAGTTACTCCGACAGGGGAGGATACGAGCAGTACTTC.

This clonotype was detected only a few times. The CDR3 loop reads CASTGTQETQYF. The CDR3 DNA follows: TGTGCCAGCACGGGGACCCAAGAGACCCAGTACTTC. The chain is built from TRBV6-1 and TRBJ2-5; perhaps D is TRBD1 or TRBD2 (5 bases each). Germline V gives CDR1 MNHNS, CDR2 SASEGT. Trimming stripped 7 bases from V and 1 base from J, with 7 bases between. This CDR3 region has 12 residues.

This clonotype was seen at least ten times. This rearrangement joins TRBV24-1 to TRBJ2-3; no clear D. This CDR3 is 17 amino acids long. The V end lost 3 bases, the J end lost 0 bases, and 15 bases lay between the germline ends. Germline CDR1 is KGHDR and CDR2 is SFDVKD. The DNA of the CDR3 is TGTGCCACCAGTGATGCCTCGGGCCTCAGTAGCACAGATACGCAGTATTTT. The encoded protein is CATSDASGLSSTDTQYF.

This clonotype has ten or more counts. The J gene is TRBJ2-4, the V gene TRBV29-1; 7 bases fit TRBD1. J gave up 6 bases and V 5 bases, and 10 bases lay outside the gene matches. The CDR3 sequence is 14 residues long. Germline-derived CDR1 and CDR2 are SQVTM and ANQGSEA. CDR3 loop: CSVTQGTGVNIQYF. For the CDR3, the DNA is TGCAGCGTTACACAGGGGACCGGGGTAAACATTCAGTACTTC.